These T cell receptor beta chains were read from a single sample in a study of control samples from healthy donors and cancer patients. Sequenced by immunoSEQ multiplex PCR; TCRdb stores in-frame clones only, minus some. The sample has under 130,000 clones; roughly 90% are singletons. Material: PBMCs. Source of these receptors: a man in his fifties or sixties with lung cancer. The CDR3 runs from the conserved cysteine through the conserved F or W. The D gene is left open where the match is weak. Rows give clone size only sometimes, using once, few, many, or a class for an expanded clone.

abundance	d_gene	v_gene	len	j_gene	CDR3aa	CDR3nt
NA	NA	TRBV20-1	13	TRBJ1-1	CSASSLGNTEAFF	TGCAGTGCTAGTTCGTTGGGGAACACTGAAGCTTTCTTT
NA	NA	TRBV18	15	TRBJ2-3	CASSPPTGFTDTQYF	TGTGCCAGCTCACCACCTACAGGGTTCACAGATACGCAGTATTTT
NA	TRBD2	TRBV27	16	TRBJ2-1	CASSPRGGGNSHEQFF	TGTGCCAGCAGTCCTCGCGGGGGGGGCAATTCGCATGAGCAGTTCTTC
NA	TRBD1	TRBV7-9	17	TRBJ2-5	CASSPSPPDRGSETQYF	TGTGCCAGCAGCCCAAGCCCCCCGGACAGGGGTTCGGAGACCCAGTACTTC
few	TRBD2	TRBV7-8	17	TRBJ2-1	CASSLLWLAGTYNEQFF	TGTGCCAGCAGCTTATTATGGCTAGCGGGGACCTACAATGAGCAGTTCTTC
NA	TRBD1	TRBV24-1	20	TRBJ2-2	CATSDRTRTGTGGNTGELFF	TGTGCCACCAGTGACCGGACCCGTACCGGGACAGGGGGGAACACCGGGGAGCTGTTTTTT
once	NA	TRBV6-5	13	TRBJ1-4	CASSRGEIEKLFF	TGTGCCAGCAGCCGAGGAGAAATCGAAAAACTGTTTTTT
NA	NA	TRBV7-9	14	TRBJ1-1	CASSFNSFGTEAFF	TGTGCCAGCAGCTTTAATTCGTTCGGTACTGAAGCTTTCTTT
NA	NA	TRBV27	14	TRBJ2-4	CASRAEVARGIQYF	TGTGCCAGCAGGGCTGAGGTAGCTAGGGGCATTCAGTACTTC
NA	NA	TRBV5-1	13	TRBJ2-7	CASSLVQNYEQYF	TGCGCCAGCAGCTTGGTACAAAACTACGAGCAGTACTTC
NA	NA	TRBV10-3	13	TRBJ2-1	CATIRDSYNEQFF	TGTGCCACCATACGGGACTCCTACAATGAGCAGTTCTTC
NA	NA	TRBV5-1	12	TRBJ1-1	CASSGGNTEAFF	TGCGCCAGCAGTGGAGGGAACACTGAAGCTTTCTTT
NA	NA	TRBV5-6	13	TRBJ2-3	CASSLDQGGTQYF	TGTGCCAGCAGCTTGGATCAGGGGGGTACGCAGTATTTT
NA	TRBD1	TRBV5-1	15	TRBJ1-6	CASSLGTGGDSPLHF	TGCGCCAGCAGCTTAGGGACAGGGGGGGATTCACCCCTCCACTTT
NA	NA	TRBV18	15	TRBJ2-4	CASSQQGSDKNIQYF	TGTGCCAGCTCACAGCAGGGGAGCGACAAAAACATTCAGTACTTC
NA	TRBD2	TRBV6-5	14	TRBJ2-1	CASRRLAGYNEQFF	TGTGCCAGCAGGAGACTAGCGGGTTACAATGAGCAGTTCTTC
NA	NA	TRBV4-1	17	TRBJ2-4	CASSQDGMAGSLDIQYF	TGCGCCAGCAGCCAAGATGGGATGGCAGGGTCGTTAGACATTCAGTACTTC
NA	NA	TRBV7-3	14	TRBJ2-3	CASSSGTRADTQYF	TGTGCCAGCAGCTCAGGGACCCGGGCGGATACGCAGTATTTT
NA	NA	TRBV5-5	14	TRBJ2-3	CASSSGLTTDTQYF	TGTGCCAGCAGCTCGGGACTTACCACAGATACGCAGTATTTT
NA	TRBD2	TRBV3-1/TRBV3-2	18	TRBJ2-1	CASSQDLIGTREYNEQFF	TGTGCCAGCAGCCAAGATCTAATCGGGACTAGAGAATACAATGAGCAGTTCTTC
NA	NA	TRBV6-6	14	TRBJ1-1	CASSYSTVVTEAFF	TGTGCCAGCAGTTACTCTACAGTTGTCACTGAAGCTTTCTTT
NA	TRBD1	TRBV5-1	13	TRBJ1-1	CASRSDRGTEAFF	TGCGCCAGCAGGTCGGACAGGGGCACTGAAGCTTTCTTT
NA	NA	TRBV9	14	TRBJ2-3	CASSVEPSTDTQYF	TGTGCCAGCAGCGTTGAACCTAGCACAGATACGCAGTATTTT
NA	NA	TRBV4-1	14	TRBJ2-1	CASSPDASYNEQFF	TGCGCCAGCAGCCCGGACGCCTCCTACAATGAGCAGTTCTTC
few	NA	TRBV3-1/TRBV3-2	15	TRBJ1-5	CASSQDPTSDQPQHF	TGTGCCAGCAGCCAAGATCCGACCTCGGATCAGCCCCAGCATTTT
NA	NA	TRBV7-2	11	TRBJ2-1	CASSLLNEQFF	TGTGCCAGCAGCTTATTGAATGAGCAGTTCTTC
NA	NA	TRBV2	13	TRBJ1-1	CAGAGTRFLGAFF	TGTGCCGGCGCGGGAACCCGCTTCCTTGGAGCTTTCTTT
NA	NA	TRBV12-3/TRBV12-4	13	TRBJ2-2	CASSFSVTGELFF	TGTGCCAGCAGTTTTAGTGTCACCGGGGAGCTGTTTTTT
NA	NA	TRBV4-1	17	TRBJ1-1	CASSHPARGLLNTEAFF	TGCGCCAGCAGCCACCCCGCCCGGGGGCTTTTGAACACTGAAGCTTTCTTT
NA	NA	TRBV5-1	14	TRBJ2-2	CASSLSTATGELFF	TGCGCCAGCAGCTTGTCAACTGCCACCGGGGAGCTGTTTTTT
NA	NA	TRBV6-5	15	TRBJ1-2	CASSYSYMRERGYTF	TGTGCCAGCAGTTACTCTTATATGCGAGAACGCGGCTACACCTTC
NA	TRBD1	TRBV7-9	16	TRBJ2-1	CASSPNRGPSYNEQFF	TGTGCCAGCAGCCCCAACAGGGGACCCTCCTACAATGAGCAGTTCTTC
NA	NA	TRBV3-1/TRBV3-2	17	TRBJ1-3	CASSPSTGRVSGNTIYF	TGTGCCAGCAGCCCTAGCACAGGCAGGGTCTCTGGAAACACCATATATTTT
NA	NA	TRBV6-1	15	TRBJ1-2	CASSEERALPYGYTF	TGTGCCAGCAGTGAAGAACGGGCATTGCCCTATGGCTACACCTTC
NA	NA	TRBV6-1	12	TRBJ1-1	CASSEAVLIAFF	TGTGCCAGCAGTGAAGCGGTCTTGATAGCTTTCTTT
once	NA	TRBV16	17	TRBJ1-3	CASSQSKTANSGNTIYF	TGTGCCAGCAGCCAATCGAAGACAGCTAACTCTGGAAACACCATATATTTT
NA	NA	TRBV5-5	16	TRBJ2-5	CASSSLGVGLQETQYF	TGTGCCAGCAGCTCCCTGGGAGTAGGGCTCCAAGAGACCCAGTACTTC
NA	NA	TRBV6-6	13	TRBJ1-5	CASSSLSGSPQHF	TGTGCCAGCAGTTCCCTTTCGGGGTCGCCCCAGCATTTT
NA	NA	TRBV5-5	13	TRBJ1-2	CASSLARAGPYTF	TGTGCCAGCAGCTTGGCCAGGGCTGGCCCTTACACCTTC
once	NA	TRBV5-1	13	TRBJ1-3	CASRDTSGNTIYF	TGCGCCAGCAGGGACACCTCTGGAAACACCATATATTTT
NA	NA	TRBV6-1	16	TRBJ2-2	CASSEVMSANTGELFF	TGTGCCAGCAGTGAAGTAATGTCCGCGAACACCGGGGAGCTGTTTTTT
once	TRBD1	TRBV7-3	17	TRBJ1-1	CASSLFGQGAGNTEAFF	TGTGCCAGCAGCTTATTCGGACAGGGGGCAGGGAACACTGAAGCTTTCTTT
NA	NA	TRBV5-8	19	TRBJ2-6	CASSLVLAWQDSGANVLTF	TGTGCCAGCAGCTTGGTACTCGCTTGGCAGGACTCTGGGGCCAACGTCCTGACTTTC
NA	NA	TRBV18	13	TRBJ2-3	CASSLILGDTQYF	TGTGCCAGCTCACTTATATTGGGAGATACGCAGTATTTT
NA	TRBD2	TRBV5-5	16	TRBJ2-7	CASSLGTSGTYYEQYF	TGTGCCAGCAGCTTGGGGACTAGCGGGACCTACTACGAGCAGTACTTC